The 2 T cell receptor beta chains in this list originate from one sample, sequenced in a study of blood T cells in healthy people across ages. Combining a sample-barcoded 5' primer with a J-beta primer mix, a second PCR ran for roughly 6 to 12 cycles. TCRdb processed the 5' RACE reads anew with MiXCR; each CDR3 protein has one entry. The table includes about 640,000 distinct CDR3 sequences, roughly 31% detected once. Sequenced: blood. These receptors were obtained from an elderly woman in good health.

As regards this clonotype: Just one base apart from a much larger clone, this may be a read error. The CDR3 DNA sequence: TGCAGCGTTGGACCAGAACAGGGTAACACTGAAGCTTTCTTT. This translates into CSVGPEQGNTEAFF. The chain uses TRBV29-1 and TRBJ1-1; D may be TRBD1 (6 bases). The CDR3 is 14 amino acids. Germline CDR1 reads SQVTM; CDR2 reads ANQGSEA. V was trimmed by 4 bases and J by 2 bases, leaving 14 bases between them.

This clonotype was seen ten or more times. This chain links TRBV7-9 with TRBJ2-1; TRBD2 matches at 11 bases. The trim removed 3 bases at V and 5 bases at J, leaving 9 bases unmatched. The CDR3 is 17 residues long. CDR1 and CDR2 from the germline V gene are SEHNR and FQNEAQ (reference sequence). In nucleotides, the CDR3 is TGTGCCAGCAGCTTTTCGACCCTAGCGGGGGGTCACAATGAGCAGTTCTTC. Encoded protein: CASSFSTLAGGHNEQFF.